A selection of T cell receptor beta chains follows, all from one sample in a study of blood T cell repertoires in COVID-19. Clones were sequenced by immunoSEQ multiplex PCR, and TCRdb holds only the in-frame ones, with some missing. The sample has fewer than 200,000 clones; nearly 90% are singletons. Sequencing input: peripheral blood. These TCRs come from a man aged 60 to 69 with active or convalescent COVID-19. Each CDR3 is given with its conserved first and last residue. D genes are given only for firm matches. Size values are once, few and many counts, or a class for expanded clones, and some rows have none.

v_gene,j_gene,abundance,d_gene,CDR3nt,CDR3aa
TRBV3-1/TRBV3-2,TRBJ1-1,NA,TRBD1,TGTGCCAGCAGCCAAGTGGGACAGGGGATAAAAGCTTTCTTT,CASSQVGQGIKAFF
TRBV3-1/TRBV3-2,TRBJ2-6,NA,NA,TGTGCCAGCAGCCTGCAGGGCTCTGGGGCCAACGTCCTGACTTTC,CASSLQGSGANVLTF
TRBV5-1,TRBJ2-1,NA,TRBD2,TGCGCCAGCAACTTTGAGAGCCTAGCGGGGTACAATGAGCAGTTCTTC,CASNFESLAGYNEQFF
TRBV30,TRBJ1-6,NA,TRBD1,TGTGCCTGGGCGAGGACAGGGGGAAATTCACCCCTCCACTTT,CAWARTGGNSPLHF
TRBV24-1,TRBJ1-4,once,NA,TGTGCCACCAGTGCGCGGGAATTCACGGATGAAAAACTGTTTTTT,CATSAREFTDEKLFF
TRBV28,TRBJ1-3,NA,TRBD1,TGTGCCAGCAGTTTAGGGGGGAGACAGGGGGCTGCTTATTATGGAAACACCATATATTTT,CASSLGGRQGAAYYGNTIYF
TRBV19,TRBJ1-2,NA,NA,TGTGCCAGTAGTCCAACCGCAGGAAGCTATGGCTACACCTTC,CASSPTAGSYGYTF
TRBV5-8,TRBJ1-2,NA,TRBD1,TGTGCCAGCAACCCTACAGGGGCGGACTATGGCTACACCTTC,CASNPTGADYGYTF
TRBV5-5,TRBJ1-5,once,TRBD1,TGTGCCAGCAGCCGAACACCGGGACAGGGTACGGATCAGCCCCAGCATTTT,CASSRTPGQGTDQPQHF
TRBV13,TRBJ2-7,NA,NA,TGTGCCAGCGGGGGGGCCTCCTACGAGCAGTACTTC,CASGGASYEQYF
TRBV5-4,TRBJ2-1,NA,TRBD2,TGTGCCAGCAGCTTGGGTGGAGGGACTAGTACATCCCATGAGCAGTTCTTC,CASSLGGGTSTSHEQFF
TRBV2,TRBJ1-5,NA,TRBD1,TGTGCCAGCAGTGAATTGACAGGGAGCAATCAGCCCCAGCATTTT,CASSELTGSNQPQHF
TRBV6-5,TRBJ1-6,once,NA,TGTGCCAGCAGTACGGGAATTGGGAATTCACCCCTCCACTTT,CASSTGIGNSPLHF
TRBV6-5,TRBJ1-5,NA,NA,TGTGCCAGCCTTCGGGATAGCAATCAGCCCCAGCATTTT,CASLRDSNQPQHF
TRBV19,TRBJ1-5,few,NA,TGTGCCAGTAGTATCGGGCAGGGACCCCAGCATTTT,CASSIGQGPQHF
TRBV7-6,TRBJ1-5,NA,NA,TGTGCCAGCAGCTTATTTATTGATCAGCCCCAGCATTTT,CASSLFIDQPQHF
TRBV19,TRBJ1-5,NA,TRBD1,TGTGCCAGTAGCTCCGGGACAGACTTTATACAGCCCCAGCATTTT,CASSSGTDFIQPQHF
TRBV6-6,TRBJ2-3,NA,TRBD1,TGTGCCAGCAGTTATCGTAAGGGGGCGGCAGATACGCAGTATTTT,CASSYRKGAADTQYF
TRBV29-1,TRBJ1-1,NA,NA,TGCAGTGGGGGGGCTTGGACTGAAGCTTTCTTT,CSGGAWTEAFF
TRBV2,TRBJ2-7,NA,NA,TGTGCCAGCAGGACAGTCTACGAGCAGTACTTC,CASRTVYEQYF
TRBV25-1,TRBJ2-1,NA,TRBD2,TGTGCCAGCAGTGATCGGGGGGGCCTTAACAATGAGCAGTTCTTC,CASSDRGGLNNEQFF
TRBV2,TRBJ2-3,once,TRBD2,TGTGCCAGCAGTTGGACTAGCGGGGGGGCAGATACGCAGTATTTT,CASSWTSGGADTQYF
TRBV6-5,TRBJ1-1,NA,NA,TGTGTCAGCAGTAAACCCCAAACAGGGAGAGCTTTCTTT,CVSSKPQTGRAFF
TRBV16,TRBJ1-3,NA,NA,TGTGCCAGCAGCCAGGAACGGAGGGACACCATATATTTT,CASSQERRDTIYF
TRBV6-5,TRBJ1-2,NA,TRBD1,TGTGCCAGCAGTTACTCGACAGGGGAGAAGGATGGCTACACCTTC,CASSYSTGEKDGYTF
TRBV19,TRBJ1-5,once,TRBD1,TGTGCCAGTAGTCGCAAACAGGGGGGGCGTCAGCCCCAGCATTTT,CASSRKQGGRQPQHF
TRBV3-1/TRBV3-2,TRBJ1-3,NA,TRBD1,TGTGCCAGCAGCCGGGACAGCTCTGGAAACACCATATATTTT,CASSRDSSGNTIYF
TRBV5-1,TRBJ2-1,NA,NA,TGCGCCAGCAGCTTGGGCCAGGGAATGATGGATGAGCAGTTCTTC,CASSLGQGMMDEQFF
TRBV5-1,TRBJ1-1,NA,NA,TGCGCCAGCAGTCTACGCCGGGGGGAATACACTGAAGCTTTCTTT,CASSLRRGEYTEAFF
TRBV9,TRBJ1-6,NA,NA,TGTGCCAGCAGCGTAAGGGGGTCCCCCTATAATTCACCCCTCCACTTT,CASSVRGSPYNSPLHF
TRBV5-4,TRBJ2-3,once,TRBD2,TGTGCCAGCAGCTTGGGGGGAGCGGGGGCCCCAACCACGCAGTATTTT,CASSLGGAGAPTTQYF
TRBV6-6,TRBJ2-2,NA,NA,TGTGCCAGCAGATTAAGACAAGACGACGGGGAGCTGTTTTTT,CASRLRQDDGELFF
TRBV3-1/TRBV3-2,TRBJ1-6,NA,NA,TGTGCCAGCAGCCCCTCCGGGAGAAGGGATTCACCCCTCCACTTT,CASSPSGRRDSPLHF
TRBV29-1,TRBJ1-5,NA,TRBD1,TGCAGCGTTCCCAGGGACAGGGATCAGCCCCAGCATTTT,CSVPRDRDQPQHF
TRBV10-3,TRBJ1-1,NA,TRBD1,TGTGCCATCAGTTCACCGGGACAGGGGCTGAACACTGAAGCTTTCTTT,CAISSPGQGLNTEAFF
TRBV7-3,TRBJ2-2,NA,TRBD2,TGTGCCAGCAGCTTATTCGGACTAGAAAGCGGGGAGCTGTTTTTT,CASSLFGLESGELFF
TRBV6-2/TRBV6-3,TRBJ2-7,NA,TRBD1,TGTGCCAGCAGCCGGGACAGGGGATTGTACGAGTACTTC,CASSRDRGLYEYF
TRBV12-3/TRBV12-4,TRBJ1-1,NA,NA,TGTGCCAGCAGTAAGGCAGGGTTGGGTGAAGCTTTCTTT,CASSKAGLGEAFF
TRBV19,TRBJ2-7,many,NA,TGTGCCAGTAGTTTGTGGGGCCGCGAGCAGTACTTC,CASSLWGREQYF
TRBV7-6,TRBJ1-3,once,NA,TGTGCCAGCAGCCCGGGGGGGACCTCTGGAAACACCATATATTTT,CASSPGGTSGNTIYF
TRBV5-1,TRBJ2-7,NA,NA,TGCGCCAGCAGCTACGGAGCCGCCTACGAGCAGTACTTC,CASSYGAAYEQYF
TRBV5-6,TRBJ2-7,NA,TRBD1,TGTGCCAGCAGCTTGGGACAGGGTTCCTACGAGCAGTACTTC,CASSLGQGSYEQYF
TRBV11-2,TRBJ1-3,NA,NA,TGTGCCAGCAGCTACTTGACAGGCTCTGGAAACACCATATATTTT,CASSYLTGSGNTIYF
TRBV9,TRBJ1-3,NA,TRBD1,TGTGCCAGCAGCGTAGATTTCGCGGGTTGGGCAGGGGGCTCTGGAAACACCATATATTTT,CASSVDFAGWAGGSGNTIYF
TRBV4-2,TRBJ1-1,NA,NA,TGTGCCAGCAGCCAAGATCCGAAAGGGGCAGCTGAAGCTTTCTTT,CASSQDPKGAAEAFF
TRBV24-1,TRBJ1-5,NA,NA,TGTGCCACCAGTGATGCGGTTTTCAATCAGCCCCAGCATTTT,CATSDAVFNQPQHF
TRBV5-1,TRBJ2-3,NA,TRBD1,TGCGCCAGCTCCGGGACAGGGTCTCAAGATACGCAGTATTTT,CASSGTGSQDTQYF
TRBV19,TRBJ1-5,NA,TRBD1,TGTGCCAGTAAGGACAGGGGAGACCAGCCCCAGCATTTT,CASKDRGDQPQHF
TRBV7-4,TRBJ1-5,NA,TRBD1,TGTGCCAGCAGCTTACTCAGGGGGGACAATCAGCCCCAGCATTTT,CASSLLRGDNQPQHF
TRBV11-1,TRBJ1-3,NA,NA,TGTGCCAGCAGAATCAGCGGAGGAAACACCATATATTTT,CASRISGGNTIYF
TRBV18,TRBJ2-5,NA,NA,TGTGCCAGCTCACCAACACTAGTGGAGACCCAGTACTTC,CASSPTLVETQYF
TRBV2,TRBJ1-5,NA,NA,TGTGCCAGCAGTGGGACAGCCCTTAGCAATCAGCCCCAGCATTTT,CASSGTALSNQPQHF
TRBV4-2,TRBJ2-6,NA,NA,TGTGCCAGCAGCCAAGATCCCGCTAGATCAAGCTCTGGGGCCAACGTCCTGACTTTC,CASSQDPARSSSGANVLTF
TRBV9,TRBJ2-2,NA,TRBD1,TGTGCCAGCAGCTCAAGAACAGGGGCAAGAGGAACCGGGGAGCTGTTTTTT,CASSSRTGARGTGELFF
TRBV7-2,TRBJ2-2,many,NA,TGTGCCAGCAGCTTGACAGACCTCGAAAACACCGGGGAGCTGTTTTTT,CASSLTDLENTGELFF
TRBV6-6,TRBJ1-2,NA,NA,TGTGCCAGCAGTTACCTGGGGGGCTATGGCTACACCTTC,CASSYLGGYGYTF
TRBV7-3,TRBJ2-1,NA,NA,TGTGCCAGCAGCGCCTTAGGGGGAACCTACAATGAGCAGTTCTTC,CASSALGGTYNEQFF